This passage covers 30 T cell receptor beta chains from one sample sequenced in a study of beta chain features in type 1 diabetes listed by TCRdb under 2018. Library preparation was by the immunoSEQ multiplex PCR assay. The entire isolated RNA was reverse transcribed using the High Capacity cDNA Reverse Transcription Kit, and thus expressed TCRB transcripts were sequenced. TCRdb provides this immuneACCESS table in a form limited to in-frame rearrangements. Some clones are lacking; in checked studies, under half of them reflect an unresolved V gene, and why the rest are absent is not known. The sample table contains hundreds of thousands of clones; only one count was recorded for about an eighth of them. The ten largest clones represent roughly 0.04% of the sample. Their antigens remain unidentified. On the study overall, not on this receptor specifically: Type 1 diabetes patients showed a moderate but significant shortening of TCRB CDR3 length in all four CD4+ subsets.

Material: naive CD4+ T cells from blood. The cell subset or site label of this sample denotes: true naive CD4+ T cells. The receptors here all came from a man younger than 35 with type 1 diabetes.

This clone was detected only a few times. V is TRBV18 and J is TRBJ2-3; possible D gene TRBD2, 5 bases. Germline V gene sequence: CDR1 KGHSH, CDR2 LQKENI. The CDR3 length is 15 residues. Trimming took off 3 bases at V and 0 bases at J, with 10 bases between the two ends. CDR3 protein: CASSPRTQSTDTQYF. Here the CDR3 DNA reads TGTGCCAGCTCACCGCGGACTCAGAGCACAGATACGCAGTATTTT.

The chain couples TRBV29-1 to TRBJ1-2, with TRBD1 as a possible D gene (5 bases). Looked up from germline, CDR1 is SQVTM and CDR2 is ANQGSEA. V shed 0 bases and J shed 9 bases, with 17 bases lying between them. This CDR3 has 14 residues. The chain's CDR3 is CSVEDLGQGDSYTF. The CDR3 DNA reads TGCAGCGTTGAAGATCTGGGGCAGGGTGATAGCTACACCTTC.

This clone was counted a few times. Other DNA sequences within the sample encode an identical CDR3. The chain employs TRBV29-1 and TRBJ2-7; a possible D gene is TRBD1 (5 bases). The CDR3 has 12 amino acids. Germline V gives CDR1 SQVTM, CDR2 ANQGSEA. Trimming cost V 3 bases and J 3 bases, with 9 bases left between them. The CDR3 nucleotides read TGCAGCGTTGAGGGCCAGGGCTACGAGCAGTACTTC. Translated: CSVEGQGYEQYF.

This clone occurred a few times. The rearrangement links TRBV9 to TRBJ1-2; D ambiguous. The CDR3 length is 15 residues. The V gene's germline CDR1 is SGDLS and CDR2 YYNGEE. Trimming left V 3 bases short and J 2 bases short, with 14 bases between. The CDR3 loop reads CASSAGGSDNYGYTF. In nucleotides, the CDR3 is TGTGCCAGCAGCGCCGGCGGGTCAGACAACTATGGCTACACCTTC.

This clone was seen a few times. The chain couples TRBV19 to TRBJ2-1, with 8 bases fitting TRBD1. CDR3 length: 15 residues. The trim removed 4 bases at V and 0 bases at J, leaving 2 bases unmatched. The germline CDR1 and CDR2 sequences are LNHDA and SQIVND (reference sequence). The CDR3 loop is CASSRDRSSYNEQFF. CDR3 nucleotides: TGTGCCAGTAGTAGGGACAGGAGCTCCTACAATGAGCAGTTCTTC. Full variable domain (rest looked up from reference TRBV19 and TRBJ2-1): DGGITQSPKYLFRKEGQNVTLSCEQNLNHDAMYWYRQDPGQGLRLIYYSQIVNDFQKGDIAEGYSVSREKKESFPLTVTSAQKNPTAFYLCASSRDRSSYNEQFFGPGTRLTVL.

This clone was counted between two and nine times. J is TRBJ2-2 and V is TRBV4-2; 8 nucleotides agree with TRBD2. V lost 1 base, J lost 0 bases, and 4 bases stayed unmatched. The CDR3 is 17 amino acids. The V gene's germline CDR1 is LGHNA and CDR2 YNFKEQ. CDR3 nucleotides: TGTGCCAGCAGCCAAGGCCTAGCGGGTTCGAACACCGGGGAGCTGTTTTTT. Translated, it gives CASSQGLAGSNTGELFF.

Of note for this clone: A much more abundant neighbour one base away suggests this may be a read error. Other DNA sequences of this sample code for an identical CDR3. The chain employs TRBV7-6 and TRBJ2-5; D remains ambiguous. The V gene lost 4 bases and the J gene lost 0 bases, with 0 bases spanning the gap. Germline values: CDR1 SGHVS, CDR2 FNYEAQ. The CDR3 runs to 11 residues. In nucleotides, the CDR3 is TGTGCCAGCAGCTACCAAGAGACCCAGTACTTC. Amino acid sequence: CASSYQETQYF. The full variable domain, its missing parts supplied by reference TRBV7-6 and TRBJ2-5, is GAGVSQSPRYKVTKRGQDVALRCDPISGHVSLYWYRQALGQGPEFLTYFNYEAQQDKSGLPNDRFSAERPEGSISTLTIQRTEQRDSAMYRCASSYQETQYFGPGTRLLVL.

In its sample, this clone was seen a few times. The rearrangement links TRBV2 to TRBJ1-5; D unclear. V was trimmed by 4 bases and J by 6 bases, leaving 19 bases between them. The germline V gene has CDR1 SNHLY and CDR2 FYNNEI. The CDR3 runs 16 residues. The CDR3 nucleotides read TGTGCCAGCAGTGGAGGACTAATCCTGGAGTCTCAGCCCCAGCATTTT. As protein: CASSGGLILESQPQHF.

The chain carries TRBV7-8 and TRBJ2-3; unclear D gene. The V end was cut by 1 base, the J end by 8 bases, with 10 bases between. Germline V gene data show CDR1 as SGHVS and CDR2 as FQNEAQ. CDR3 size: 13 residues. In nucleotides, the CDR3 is TGTGCCAGCAGCTTAGATTATCGAGCTACGCAGTATTTT. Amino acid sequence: CASSLDYRATQYF.

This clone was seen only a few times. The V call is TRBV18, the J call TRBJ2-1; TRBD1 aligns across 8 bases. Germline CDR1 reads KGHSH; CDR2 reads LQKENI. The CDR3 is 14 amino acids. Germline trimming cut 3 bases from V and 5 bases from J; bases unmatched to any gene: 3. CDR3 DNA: TGTGCCAGCTCACCCACGGACAGGGACAATGAGCAGTTCTTC. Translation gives CASSPTDRDNEQFF.

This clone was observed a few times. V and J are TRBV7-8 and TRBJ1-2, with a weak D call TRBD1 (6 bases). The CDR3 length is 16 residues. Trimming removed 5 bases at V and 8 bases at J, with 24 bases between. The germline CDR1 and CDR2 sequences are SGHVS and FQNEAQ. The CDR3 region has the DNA TGTGCCAGCAGCCCCCGCGGGGTTGTAGGGGGTCGCGGCTACACCTTC. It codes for CASSPRGVVGGRGYTF.

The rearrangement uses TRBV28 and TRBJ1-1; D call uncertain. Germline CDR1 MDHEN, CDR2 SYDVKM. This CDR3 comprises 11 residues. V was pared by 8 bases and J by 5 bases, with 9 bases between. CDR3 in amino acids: CASPGGTEAFF. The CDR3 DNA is TGTGCCAGCCCGGGAGGGACTGAAGCTTTCTTT. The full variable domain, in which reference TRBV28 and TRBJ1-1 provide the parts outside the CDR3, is DVKVTQSSRYLVKRTGEKVFLECVQDMDHENMFWYRQDPGLGLRLIYFSYDVKMKEKGDIPEGYSVSREKKERFSLILESASTNQTSMYLCASPGGTEAFFGQGTRLTVV.

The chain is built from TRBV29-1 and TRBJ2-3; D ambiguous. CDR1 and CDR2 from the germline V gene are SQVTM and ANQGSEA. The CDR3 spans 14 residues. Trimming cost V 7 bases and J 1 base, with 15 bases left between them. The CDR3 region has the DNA TGCAGCGCCAGTGGTGCGACTGGCACAGATACGCAGTATTTT. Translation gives CSASGATGTDTQYF.

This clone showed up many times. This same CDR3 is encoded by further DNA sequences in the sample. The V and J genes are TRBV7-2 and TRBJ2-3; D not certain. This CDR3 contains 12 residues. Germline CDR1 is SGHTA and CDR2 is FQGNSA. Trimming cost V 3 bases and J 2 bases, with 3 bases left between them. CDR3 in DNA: TGTGCCAGCAGCTTCTACACAGATACGCAGTATTTT. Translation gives CASSFYTDTQYF.

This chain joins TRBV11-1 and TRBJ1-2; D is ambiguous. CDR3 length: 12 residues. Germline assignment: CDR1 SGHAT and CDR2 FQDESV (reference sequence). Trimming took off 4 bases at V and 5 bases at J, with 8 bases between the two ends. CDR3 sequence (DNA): TGTGCCAGCAGCTACCTGAATTATGGCTACACCTTC. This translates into CASSYLNYGYTF.

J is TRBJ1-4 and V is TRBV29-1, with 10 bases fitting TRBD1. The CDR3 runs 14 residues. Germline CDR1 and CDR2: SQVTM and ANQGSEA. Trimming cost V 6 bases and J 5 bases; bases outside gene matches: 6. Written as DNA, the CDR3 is TGCAGCGTCGACTTGGGACAGGGGAATGAAAAACTGTTTTTT. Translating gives CSVDLGQGNEKLFF.

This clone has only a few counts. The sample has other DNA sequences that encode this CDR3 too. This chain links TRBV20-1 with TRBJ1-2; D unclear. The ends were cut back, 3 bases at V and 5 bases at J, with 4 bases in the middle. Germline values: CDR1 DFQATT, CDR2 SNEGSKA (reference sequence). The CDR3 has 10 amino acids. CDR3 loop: CSASGYGYTF. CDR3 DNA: TGCAGTGCTAGTGGGTATGGCTACACCTTC.

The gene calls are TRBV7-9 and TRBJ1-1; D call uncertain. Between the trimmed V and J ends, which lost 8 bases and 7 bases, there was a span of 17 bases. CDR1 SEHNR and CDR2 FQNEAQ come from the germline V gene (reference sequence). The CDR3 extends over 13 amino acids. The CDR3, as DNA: TGTGCCAGCGTAAGAGGGAAATCCCTTGAAGCTTTCTTT. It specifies CASVRGKSLEAFF.

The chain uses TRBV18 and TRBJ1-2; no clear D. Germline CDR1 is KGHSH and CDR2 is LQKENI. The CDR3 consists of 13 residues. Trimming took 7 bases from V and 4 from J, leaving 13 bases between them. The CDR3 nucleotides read TGTGCCAGCTTCGAGGGAGGAGGCTATGGCTACACCTTC. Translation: CASFEGGGYGYTF.

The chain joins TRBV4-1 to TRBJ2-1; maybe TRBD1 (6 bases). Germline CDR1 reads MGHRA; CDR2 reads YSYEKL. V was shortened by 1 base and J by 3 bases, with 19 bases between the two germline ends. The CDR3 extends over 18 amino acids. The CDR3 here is CASSQGQASPPGYNEQFF. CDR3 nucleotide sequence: TGCGCCAGCAGCCAAGGACAGGCCAGCCCCCCTGGCTACAATGAGCAGTTCTTC.

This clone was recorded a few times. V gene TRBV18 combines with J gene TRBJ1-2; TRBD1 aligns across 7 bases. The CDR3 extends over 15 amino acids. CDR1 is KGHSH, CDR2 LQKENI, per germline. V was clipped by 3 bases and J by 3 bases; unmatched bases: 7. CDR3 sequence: CASSPTTGMDYGYTF. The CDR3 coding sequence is TGTGCCAGCTCACCGACGACAGGGATGGACTATGGCTACACCTTC.

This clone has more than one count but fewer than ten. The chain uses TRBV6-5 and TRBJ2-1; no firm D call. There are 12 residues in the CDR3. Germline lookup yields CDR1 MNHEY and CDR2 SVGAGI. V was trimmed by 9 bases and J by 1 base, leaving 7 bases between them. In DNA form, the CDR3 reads TGTGCCAGTTCAGGTTCCTACAATGAGCAGTTCTTC. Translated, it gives CASSGSYNEQFF.

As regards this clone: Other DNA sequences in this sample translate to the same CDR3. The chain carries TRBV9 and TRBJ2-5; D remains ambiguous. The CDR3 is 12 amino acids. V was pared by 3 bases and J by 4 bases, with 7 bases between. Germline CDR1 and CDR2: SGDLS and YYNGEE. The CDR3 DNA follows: TGTGCCAGCAGCGAAACTGGAGAGACCCAGTACTTC. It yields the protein CASSETGETQYF.

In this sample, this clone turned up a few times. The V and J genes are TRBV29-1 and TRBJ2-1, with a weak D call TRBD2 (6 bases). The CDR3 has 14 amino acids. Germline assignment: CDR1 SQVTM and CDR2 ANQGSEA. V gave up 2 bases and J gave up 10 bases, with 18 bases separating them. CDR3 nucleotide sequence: TGCAGCGTTGAAACCGGGGGTCCGCCGGGGGAGCAGTTCTTC. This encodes CSVETGGPPGEQFF.

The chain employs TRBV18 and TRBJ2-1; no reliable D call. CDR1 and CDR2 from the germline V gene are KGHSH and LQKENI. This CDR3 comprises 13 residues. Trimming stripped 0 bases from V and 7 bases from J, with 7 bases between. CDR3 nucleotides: TGTGCCAGCTCACCACCGGTGCGGAATGAGCAGTTCTTC. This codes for CASSPPVRNEQFF.

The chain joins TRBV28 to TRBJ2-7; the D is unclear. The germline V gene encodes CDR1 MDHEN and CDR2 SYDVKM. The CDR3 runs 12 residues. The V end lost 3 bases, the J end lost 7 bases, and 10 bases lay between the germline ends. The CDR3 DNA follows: TGTGCCAGCAGTTTGGCCCACCGTGAGCAGTACTTC. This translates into CASSLAHREQYF.

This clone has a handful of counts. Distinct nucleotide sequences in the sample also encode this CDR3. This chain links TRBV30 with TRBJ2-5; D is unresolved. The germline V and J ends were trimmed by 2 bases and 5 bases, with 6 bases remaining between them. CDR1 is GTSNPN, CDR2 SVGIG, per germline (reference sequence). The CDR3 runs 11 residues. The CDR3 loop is CAWSIGETQYF. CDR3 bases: TGTGCCTGGAGTATCGGGGAGACCCAGTACTTC. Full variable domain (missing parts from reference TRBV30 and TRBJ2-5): SQTIHQWPATLVQPVGSPLSLECTVEGTSNPNLYWYRQAAGRGLQLLFYSVGIGQISSEVPQNLSASRPQDRQFILSSKKLLLSDSGFYLCAWSIGETQYFGPGTRLLVL.

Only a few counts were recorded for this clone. In DNA form, the CDR3 reads TGTGCCAGCAGCCCCGTATTAAGCAATCAGCCCCAGCATTTT. It translates to CASSPVLSNQPQHF. V gene TRBV6-5 combines with J gene TRBJ1-5; D is unclear. Germline lookup yields CDR1 MNHEY and CDR2 SVGAGI. Trimming removed 6 bases at V and 1 base at J, with 10 bases between. There are 14 residues in the CDR3.

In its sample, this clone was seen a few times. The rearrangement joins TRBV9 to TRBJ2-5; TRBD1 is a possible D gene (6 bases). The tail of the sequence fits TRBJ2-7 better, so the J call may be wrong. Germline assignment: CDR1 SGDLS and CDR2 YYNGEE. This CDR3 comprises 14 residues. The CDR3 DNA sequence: TGTGCCAGCAGCTCCTGGACAGATGGCTACGAGCAGTACTTC. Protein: CASSSWTDGYEQYF.

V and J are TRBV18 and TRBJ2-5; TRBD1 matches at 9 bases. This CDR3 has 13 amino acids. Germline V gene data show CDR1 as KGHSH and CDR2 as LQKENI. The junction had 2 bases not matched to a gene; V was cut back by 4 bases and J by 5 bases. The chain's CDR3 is CASSRTGDETQYF. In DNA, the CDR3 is TGTGCCAGCTCACGGACAGGGGACGAGACCCAGTACTTC.